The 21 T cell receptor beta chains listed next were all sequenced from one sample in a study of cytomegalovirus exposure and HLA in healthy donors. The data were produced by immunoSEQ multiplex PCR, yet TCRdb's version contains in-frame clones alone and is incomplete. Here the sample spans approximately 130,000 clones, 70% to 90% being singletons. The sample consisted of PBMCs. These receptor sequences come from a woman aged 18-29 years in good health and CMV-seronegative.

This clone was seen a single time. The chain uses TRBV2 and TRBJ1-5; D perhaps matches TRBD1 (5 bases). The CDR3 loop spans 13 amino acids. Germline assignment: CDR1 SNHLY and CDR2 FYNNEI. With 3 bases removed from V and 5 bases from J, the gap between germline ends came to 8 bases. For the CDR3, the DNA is TGTGCCAGCAGTGACAGGGTTTATCAGCCCCAGCATTTT. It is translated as CASSDRVYQPQHF.

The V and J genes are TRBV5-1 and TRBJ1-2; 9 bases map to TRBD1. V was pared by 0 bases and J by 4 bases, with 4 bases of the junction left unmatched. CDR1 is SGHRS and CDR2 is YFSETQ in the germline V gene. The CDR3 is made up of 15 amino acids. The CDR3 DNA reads TGCGCCAGCAGCTTGGCCGGACAGGGGTCCTATGGCTACACCTTC. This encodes CASSLAGQGSYGYTF.

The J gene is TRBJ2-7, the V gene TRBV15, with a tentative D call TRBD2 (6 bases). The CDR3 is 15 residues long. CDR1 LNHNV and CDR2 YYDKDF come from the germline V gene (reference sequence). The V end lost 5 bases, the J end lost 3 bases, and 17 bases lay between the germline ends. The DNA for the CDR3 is TGTGCCACCAGCGCACGGGATAGCGGACACTACGAGCAGTACTTC. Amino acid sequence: CATSARDSGHYEQYF.

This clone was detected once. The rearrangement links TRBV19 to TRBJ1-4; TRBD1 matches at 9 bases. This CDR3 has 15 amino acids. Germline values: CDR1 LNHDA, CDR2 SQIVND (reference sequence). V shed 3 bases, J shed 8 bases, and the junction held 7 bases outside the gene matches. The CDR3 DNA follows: TGTGCCAGTAGTATTTTCGGACAGGGGAAGGAAAAACTGTTTTTT. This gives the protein CASSIFGQGKEKLFF.

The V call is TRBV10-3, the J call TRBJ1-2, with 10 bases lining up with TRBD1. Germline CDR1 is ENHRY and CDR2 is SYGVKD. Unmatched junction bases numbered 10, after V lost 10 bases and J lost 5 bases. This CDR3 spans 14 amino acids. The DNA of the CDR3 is TGTGCCAGTCAGGGCGGGACAGGGGATTATGGCTACACCTTC. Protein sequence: CASQGGTGDYGYTF.

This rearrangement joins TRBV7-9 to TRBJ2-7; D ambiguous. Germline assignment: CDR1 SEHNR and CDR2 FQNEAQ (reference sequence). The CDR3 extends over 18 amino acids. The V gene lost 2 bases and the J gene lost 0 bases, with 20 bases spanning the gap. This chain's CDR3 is CASSLNPRGVNASYEQYF. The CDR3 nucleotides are TGTGCCAGCAGCTTAAATCCCCGAGGCGTCAATGCCTCCTACGAGCAGTACTTC. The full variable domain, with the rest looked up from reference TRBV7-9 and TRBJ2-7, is DTGVSQNPRHKITKRGQNVTFRCDPISEHNRLYWYRQTLGQGPEFLTYFQNEAQLEKSRLLSDRFSAERPKGSFSTLEIQRTEQGDSAMYLCASSLNPRGVNASYEQYFGPGTRLTVT.

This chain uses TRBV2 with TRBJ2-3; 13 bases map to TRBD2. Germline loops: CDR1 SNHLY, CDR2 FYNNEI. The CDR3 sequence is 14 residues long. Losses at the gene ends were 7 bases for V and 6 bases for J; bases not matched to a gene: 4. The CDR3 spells CASKVTSGGDTQYF. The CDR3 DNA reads TGTGCCAGCAAGGTGACTAGCGGGGGGGATACGCAGTATTTT.

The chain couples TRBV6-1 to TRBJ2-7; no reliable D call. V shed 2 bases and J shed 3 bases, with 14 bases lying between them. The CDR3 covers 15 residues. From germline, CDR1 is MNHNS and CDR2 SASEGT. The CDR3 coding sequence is TGTGCCAGCAGTGAACTCTTGTGGGCTCGCTACGAGCAGTACTTC. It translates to CASSELLWARYEQYF.

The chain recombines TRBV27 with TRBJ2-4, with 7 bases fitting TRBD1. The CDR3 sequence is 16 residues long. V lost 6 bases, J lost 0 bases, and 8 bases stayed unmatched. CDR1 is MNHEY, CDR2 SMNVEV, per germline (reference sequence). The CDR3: CASRDTAGGAKNIQYF. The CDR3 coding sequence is TGTGCCAGCAGGGACACAGCAGGGGGAGCCAAAAACATTCAGTACTTC.

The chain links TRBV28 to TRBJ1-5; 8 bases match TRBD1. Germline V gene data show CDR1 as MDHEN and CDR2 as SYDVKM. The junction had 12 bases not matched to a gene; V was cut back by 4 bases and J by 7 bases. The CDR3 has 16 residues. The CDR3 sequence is CASSSPTGQGSQPQHF. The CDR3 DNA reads TGTGCCAGCAGTTCTCCGACCGGACAGGGTAGCCAGCCCCAGCATTTT.

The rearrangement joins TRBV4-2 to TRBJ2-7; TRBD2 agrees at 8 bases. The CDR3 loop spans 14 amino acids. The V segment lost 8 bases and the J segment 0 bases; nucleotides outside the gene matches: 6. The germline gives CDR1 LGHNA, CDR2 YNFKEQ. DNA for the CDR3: TGTGCCAGCGGTGTGAGCGGGAGCTCCTACGAGCAGTACTTC. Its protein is CASGVSGSSYEQYF.

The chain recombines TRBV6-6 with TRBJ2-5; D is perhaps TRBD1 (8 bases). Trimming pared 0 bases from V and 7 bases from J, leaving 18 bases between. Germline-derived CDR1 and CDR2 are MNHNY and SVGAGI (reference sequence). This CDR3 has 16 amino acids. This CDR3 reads CASSYSTGAGVLTQYF. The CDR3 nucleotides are TGTGCCAGCAGTTACTCGACAGGGGCGGGGGTGCTGACCCAGTACTTC.

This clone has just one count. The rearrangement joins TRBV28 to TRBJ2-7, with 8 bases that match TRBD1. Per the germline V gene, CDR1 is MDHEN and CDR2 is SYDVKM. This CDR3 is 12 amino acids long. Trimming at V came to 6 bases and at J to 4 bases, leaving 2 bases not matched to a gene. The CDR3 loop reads CASRQGGYEQYF. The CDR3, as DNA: TGTGCCAGCAGACAGGGGGGATACGAGCAGTACTTC.

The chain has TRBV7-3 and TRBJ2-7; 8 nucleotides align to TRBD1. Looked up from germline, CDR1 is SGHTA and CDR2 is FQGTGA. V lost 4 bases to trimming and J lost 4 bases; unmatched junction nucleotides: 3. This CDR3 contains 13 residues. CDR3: CASSSDRGYEQYF. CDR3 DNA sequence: TGTGCCAGCAGCTCCGACAGGGGTTACGAGCAGTACTTC.

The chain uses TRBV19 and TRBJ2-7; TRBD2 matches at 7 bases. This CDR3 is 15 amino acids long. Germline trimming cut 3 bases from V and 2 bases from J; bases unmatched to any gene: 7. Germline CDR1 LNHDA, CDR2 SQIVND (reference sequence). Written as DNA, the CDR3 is TGTGCCAGTAGTATTGGTGGGAGGGGAACCTACGAGCAGTACTTC. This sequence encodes CASSIGGRGTYEQYF.

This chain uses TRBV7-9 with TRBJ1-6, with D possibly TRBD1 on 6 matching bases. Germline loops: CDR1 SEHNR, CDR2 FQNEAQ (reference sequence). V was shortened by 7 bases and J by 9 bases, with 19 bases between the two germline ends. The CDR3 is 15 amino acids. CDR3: CASTPAGGPVSPLHF. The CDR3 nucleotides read TGTGCCAGCACCCCGGCGGGGGGGCCGGTTTCACCCCTCCACTTT. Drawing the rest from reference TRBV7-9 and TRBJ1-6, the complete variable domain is DTGVSQNPRHKITKRGQNVTFRCDPISEHNRLYWYRQTLGQGPEFLTYFQNEAQLEKSRLLSDRFSAERPKGSFSTLEIQRTEQGDSAMYLCASTPAGGPVSPLHFGNGTRLTVT.

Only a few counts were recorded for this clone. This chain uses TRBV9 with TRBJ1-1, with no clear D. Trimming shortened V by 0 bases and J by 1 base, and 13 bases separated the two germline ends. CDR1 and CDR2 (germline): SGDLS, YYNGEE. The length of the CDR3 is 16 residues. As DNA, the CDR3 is TGTGCCAGCAGCGTAGTCCCCAGTGGGAGGAACACTGAAGCTTTCTTT. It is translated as CASSVVPSGRNTEAFF.

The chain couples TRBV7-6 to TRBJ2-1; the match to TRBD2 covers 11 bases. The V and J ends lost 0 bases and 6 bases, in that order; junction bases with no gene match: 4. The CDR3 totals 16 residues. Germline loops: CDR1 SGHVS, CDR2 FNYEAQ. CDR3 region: CASSLALAGGSNEQFF. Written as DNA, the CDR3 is TGTGCCAGCAGCTTAGCGCTAGCGGGGGGCTCCAATGAGCAGTTCTTC.

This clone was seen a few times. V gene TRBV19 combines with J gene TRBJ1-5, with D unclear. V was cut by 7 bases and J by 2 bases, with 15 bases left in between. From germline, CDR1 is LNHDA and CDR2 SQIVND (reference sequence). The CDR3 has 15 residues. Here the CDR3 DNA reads TGTGCCAGTACCCCGACCCCGAGCGGCAATCAGCCCCAGCATTTT. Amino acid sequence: CASTPTPSGNQPQHF. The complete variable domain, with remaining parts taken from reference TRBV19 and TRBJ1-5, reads DGGITQSPKYLFRKEGQNVTLSCEQNLNHDAMYWYRQDPGQGLRLIYYSQIVNDFQKGDIAEGYSVSREKKESFPLTVTSAQKNPTAFYLCASTPTPSGNQPQHFGDGTRLSIL.

CDR3: CASSGGGKRGNEQFF. The CDR3 nucleotides read TGTGCCAGCAGCGGGGGGGGAAAAAGGGGCAATGAGCAGTTCTTC. J is TRBJ2-1 and V is TRBV11-3; TRBD2 aligns across 7 bases. The CDR3 spans 15 residues. After removal of 5 bases from V and 6 bases from J, the junction contained 10 bases not matched to a gene. The germline gives CDR1 SGHNT, CDR2 YENEEA.

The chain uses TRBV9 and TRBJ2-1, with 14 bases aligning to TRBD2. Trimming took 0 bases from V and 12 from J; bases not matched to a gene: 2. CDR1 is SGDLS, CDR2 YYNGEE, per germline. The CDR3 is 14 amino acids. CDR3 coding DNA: TGTGCCAGCAGCGTAGAGGGGACTAGCGGGGGGCAGTTCTTC. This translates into CASSVEGTSGGQFF.